The next 3 T cell receptor beta chains were all read from a single sample in a study of T cells in Graves' hyperthyroidism and ophthalmopathy. Amplified TCR beta CDR3 regions derived from RNA transcripts. HTBI primers were employed in a first-round RT-PCR of the TCR CDR3. MiXCR, run by TCRdb on the multiplex PCR reads, gives a single entry per CDR3 protein. The table records more than 550,000 distinct CDR3 sequences, about 45% of them present only once. The sample comprised peripheral blood or thyroid tissue (not recorded which). These TCRs come from an adult man with Graves' disease, either hyperthyroidism or ophthalmopathy (not recorded which).

This chain uses TRBV15 with TRBJ1-4; 7 bases are shared with TRBD1. The CDR3 consists of 16 residues. With 4 bases clipped from V and 6 bases from J, the junction kept 11 bases outside the gene matches. Germline CDR1 is LNHNV and CDR2 is YYDKDF (reference sequence). CDR3 sequence reads: CATSTILGQGDEKLFF. The CDR3 nucleotides read TGTGCCACCAGCACGATCCTAGGGCAGGGGGATGAAAAACTGTTTTTT.

The chain has TRBV20-1 and TRBJ2-2, with a weak D call TRBD2 (7 bases). Germline V lookup: CDR1 DFQATT, CDR2 SNEGSKA (reference sequence). The CDR3 length is 16 residues. V lost 3 bases, J lost 4 bases, and 18 bases lay in between. The CDR3 protein is CSASWGGKSGTGELFF. The DNA of the CDR3 is TGCAGTGCTAGTTGGGGGGGCAAAAGCGGCACCGGGGAGCTGTTTTTT.

Details on this clonotype: The CDR3 carries no conserved terminal phenylalanine or tryptophan, so it likely arises from a read error. The DNA is left out, because the CDR3 cannot be placed on it with certainty; the CDR3 is given as TCRdb lists it. This chain joins TRBV2 and TRBJ1-1. The CDR3 is 10 residues long, counting both termini. Germline assignment: CDR1 SNHLY and CDR2 FYNNEI. The CDR3 spells CASSVGGTYY.